The entry that follows covers one TCR beta chain sequence. The target antigen is unknown. The sample is drawn from a study of Ad26.COV2.S vaccination and SARS-CoV-2 variants. The repertoire was sequenced with immunoSEQ multiplex PCR; TCRdb's copy has only in-frame clones and lacks some. Found here are some 340,000 clones, 85% of them singletons; the top ten hold under 2.5%. Study outcomes and limitations: There was a possibility that the TCR breadth and depth analyses underestimated total T cell responses. Individuals receiving vaccine had higher spike-specific TCR breadth than placebo recipients did. In vaccinated individuals, spike-specific CD8+ and CD4+ T cell responses reportedly displayed substantial breadth.

J was trimmed by 4 bases and V by 4 bases; bases with no gene match: 5. CDR3 length: 16 amino acids. Germline V gene data show CDR1 as MRHNA and CDR2 as SNTAGT. Treatment noted: around 19 received Ad26.COV2.S at low or high dose, single or two shots; roughly five received placebo; per-sample allocation not given. Sample collection was performed on day 63 after the first vaccine or placebo injection. This TCR came from a person between 18 and 60 years old who received the Ad26.COV2.S COVID-19 vaccine or a placebo. The rearrangement joins TRBV6-4 to TRBJ2-3; 13 nucleotides align to TRBD2. The sample in question was peripheral blood, obtained in a trial of Ad26.COV2.S vaccine versus placebo. CDR3 sequence: CASSATSGGAPDTQYF. CDR3 bases: TGTGCCAGCAGTGCTACTAGCGGGGGGGCCCCAGATACGCAGTATTTT.